A selection of T cell receptor beta chains follows, all from one sample in a study of PD-1 blockade in mismatch repair-deficient tumors. Assay: immunoSEQ multiplex PCR; the TCRdb copy retains only in-frame clones and omits some. The sample shows about 16,000 clones, 84% of them seen only once. The sequencing used PBMCs, collected before pembrolizumab treatment. The receptor set was obtained from an adult with mismatch repair-deficient cancer. Each CDR3 is given with its conserved first and last residue. The order of the fields is J gene, V gene, D gene, CDR3 protein. The D gene is left open where the match is weak.

>TRBJ2-1|TRBV6-4|TRBD2
CASRRLAGDYNEQFF
>TRBJ2-7|TRBV5-6|TRBD2
CASSWQTSGSYEQYF
>TRBJ2-1|TRBV28|NA
CASSLIAEVLSGNEQFF
>TRBJ2-5|TRBV4-1|NA
CASSQVLAAENQETQYF
>TRBJ2-4|TRBV28|TRBD1
CASSPQGIWGLVRLNIQYF
>TRBJ2-1|TRBV1|NA
CTSSHGLSSGVGNEQFF
>TRBJ2-2|TRBV9|NA
CASSVGNSPTGELFF
>TRBJ2-2|TRBV2|NA
CASSVSLEGAGELFF
>TRBJ1-1|TRBV10-3|NA
CAISVELGSTEAFF
>TRBJ2-2|TRBV6-4|NA
CASAQGDTGELFF
>TRBJ2-7|TRBV6-1|NA
CASTRRQVAYEQYF
>TRBJ1-1|TRBV6-6|TRBD1
CASSYSGQGATEAFF
>TRBJ2-1|TRBV19|TRBD2
CASHGLAGWDEQFF
>TRBJ1-6|TRBV5-1|TRBD1
CASSPGDRDNSPLHF
>TRBJ2-1|TRBV29-1|NA
CSVDTSPYEQFF
>TRBJ2-7|TRBV29-1|NA
CSVAGELAYEQYF
>TRBJ1-1|TRBV19|TRBD1
CASIRQGQNTEAFF
>TRBJ2-7|TRBV2|NA
CASSASGGSYEQYF
>TRBJ1-3|TRBV25-1|NA
CASRDAGNTIYF
>TRBJ2-5|TRBV29-1|TRBD1
CSADLGQSETQYF
>TRBJ2-7|TRBV18|NA
CASSPPGASSYEQYF
>TRBJ2-1|TRBV7-2|TRBD2
CASSLRLAGISYNEQFF
>TRBJ2-1|TRBV11-3|TRBD1
CASSADRASYNEQFF
>TRBJ2-4|TRBV28|NA
CASSFRLETLAKNIQYF
>TRBJ2-7|TRBV28|NA
CASSYLGGPSYLRFYEQYF
>TRBJ2-7|TRBV9|TRBD2
CASSVKSGGYEQYF
>TRBJ2-5|TRBV5-1|TRBD2
CASSLSAGGQETQYF
>TRBJ2-4|TRBV28|NA
CASSRDGNIQYF
>TRBJ2-7|TRBV4-3|TRBD2
CASSHWTSGYYEQYF
>TRBJ2-7|TRBV27|NA
CASTQGSEQYF
>TRBJ1-1|TRBV30|NA
CAWSAGRTEAFF
>TRBJ2-5|TRBV30|NA
CAWSFGTGGRLQETQYF
>TRBJ2-2|TRBV6-4|NA
CASSERSTGELFF
>TRBJ2-3|TRBV30|TRBD2
CAWSLTGLDTDTQYF
>TRBJ1-1|TRBV11-2|NA
CASSPLGWGENTEAFF
>TRBJ2-7|TRBV19|TRBD1
CASSIGTGGYEQYF
>TRBJ1-5|TRBV28|NA
CASRADSYQPQHF